This is a list of T cell receptor beta chains from one sample in a study of T cell responses to AZD1222 COVID-19 vaccine. Only in-frame clones appear in the TCRdb table, and some are missing; sequencing was by immunoSEQ multiplex PCR. The sample yields about 150,000 clones, around nine tenths seen once. The input for sequencing was peripheral blood, taken 28 days after the second AZD1222 dose. The source is an adult who received the AZD1222 COVID-19 vaccine. The CDR3 runs from the conserved cysteine through the conserved F or W. The D gene is left open where the match is weak. Not all rows give a size; the values are once, few, many and, for expanded clones, a class.

.,.,TRBV7-9,TRBJ1-1,15,CASSLGGSGNTEAFF,TGTGCCAGCAGCTTAGGGGGCTCAGGGAACACTGAAGCTTTCTTT
.,.,TRBV11-2,TRBJ2-1,14,CASSFFEAPGEQFF,TGTGCCAGCTCTTTTTTCGAGGCCCCGGGGGAGCAGTTCTTC
.,.,TRBV9,TRBJ1-5,15,CASSVGTAASQPQHF,TGTGCCAGCAGCGTAGGAACAGCCGCAAGTCAGCCCCAGCATTTT
.,TRBD2,TRBV9,TRBJ2-1,13,CASSESGSDEQFF,TGTGCCAGCAGCGAGAGCGGGAGCGATGAGCAGTTCTTC
once,.,TRBV7-2,TRBJ2-1,20,CASSLAPGRAKRKSYNEQFF,TGTGCCAGCAGCCTAGCCCCGGGACGCGCGAAGAGGAAATCCTACAATGAGCAGTTCTTC
.,TRBD2,TRBV7-9,TRBJ2-1,15,CASSPRGTRDNEQFF,TGTGCCAGCAGCCCACGCGGGACTAGAGACAATGAGCAGTTCTTC
once,.,TRBV11-2,TRBJ2-7,14,CASSTDSTLWEQYF,TGTGCCAGCAGCACAGACAGTACCCTTTGGGAGCAGTACTTC
.,TRBD1,TRBV2,TRBJ2-1,15,CASTVGQGAFEEQFF,TGTGCCAGCACTGTGGGGCAGGGGGCTTTTGAGGAGCAGTTCTTC
.,.,TRBV6-2/TRBV6-3,TRBJ1-3,15,CASSYDTSSGNTIYF,TGTGCCAGCAGTTACGACACCAGCTCTGGAAACACCATATATTTT
.,.,TRBV24-1,TRBJ2-5,13,CATSDPLQETQYF,TGTGCCACCAGTGACCCACTACAAGAGACCCAGTACTTC
.,.,TRBV11-2,TRBJ1-4,16,CASSILGQPTNEKLFF,TGTGCCAGCAGCATTCTTGGACAGCCAACTAATGAAAAACTGTTTTTT
.,.,TRBV7-9,TRBJ1-1,15,CASSFERLVEAEAFF,TGTGCCAGCAGCTTCGAACGATTAGTCGAAGCCGAAGCTTTCTTT
.,.,TRBV6-5,TRBJ1-5,15,CASSYSAGSNQPQHF,TGTGCCAGCAGTTACTCGGCCGGTAGCAATCAGCCCCAGCATTTT
.,.,TRBV5-4,TRBJ1-2,15,CASSLGTEKNYGYTF,TGTGCCAGCAGCTTGGGGACAGAGAAGAACTATGGCTACACCTTC
.,.,TRBV7-2,TRBJ2-2,15,CASSNYRVSTGELFF,TGTGCCAGCAGCAACTACAGGGTGTCGACCGGGGAGCTGTTTTTT
.,.,TRBV12-3/TRBV12-4,TRBJ2-7,11,CASGVPYEQYF,TGTGCCAGCGGGGTTCCCTACGAGCAGTACTTC
.,TRBD1,TRBV30,TRBJ1-2,11,CAWAQGNGYTF,TGTGCCTGGGCACAGGGGAACGGCTACACCTTC
once,.,TRBV3-1/TRBV3-2,TRBJ2-1,15,CASSQEGLGHNEQFF,TGTGCCAGCAGCCAAGAAGGGCTAGGGCACAATGAGCAGTTCTTC
.,TRBD1,TRBV13,TRBJ2-7,14,CASSWDREAYEQYF,TGTGCCAGCAGCTGGGACAGGGAGGCCTACGAGCAGTACTTC
few,.,TRBV7-2,TRBJ2-5,13,CASSSRVQETQYF,TGTGCCAGCAGCTCGAGGGTACAAGAGACCCAGTACTTC
.,TRBD1,TRBV24-1,TRBJ1-2,14,CATSDLDRGGGYTF,TGTGCCACCAGTGATTTGGACAGGGGTGGCGGCTACACCTTC
.,.,TRBV5-1,TRBJ2-5,20,CASSLAAQGSIQGDPLAQYF,TGCGCCAGCAGCTTGGCGGCACAGGGATCGATACAAGGAGACCCATTAGCCCAGTACTTC
.,.,TRBV7-9,TRBJ1-2,15,CASSSDGPYGYGYTF,TGTGCCAGCAGCTCGGACGGTCCCTACGGCTATGGCTACACCTTC
.,.,TRBV19,TRBJ1-5,13,CASSIGGNQPQHF,TGTGCCAGTAGTATCGGGGGCAATCAGCCCCAGCATTTT
.,.,TRBV3-1/TRBV3-2,TRBJ1-2,20,CASSQVTPKRVARTNYGYTF,TGTGCCAGCAGCCAAGTTACCCCCAAGAGGGTAGCTAGGACTAACTATGGCTACACCTTC
.,.,TRBV7-9,TRBJ1-1,15,CASSRGQTGNTEAFF,TGTGCCAGCAGCCGTGGACAGACAGGGAACACTGAAGCTTTCTTT
.,.,TRBV6-5,TRBJ1-1,13,CASSLQMNTEAFF,TGTGCCAGCAGCTTACAGATGAACACTGAAGCTTTCTTT
.,.,TRBV6-2/TRBV6-3,TRBJ1-2,13,CASSYSDNYGYTF,TGTGCCAGCAGTTACTCGGACAACTATGGCTACACCTTC
.,.,TRBV19,TRBJ1-5,16,CASSAKGTGTNQPQHF,TGTGCCAGTAGTGCCAAAGGGACCGGGACGAATCAGCCCCAGCATTTT
.,.,TRBV24-1,TRBJ2-7,15,CATSDSGPSGYEQYF,TGTGCCACCAGTGATTCGGGCCCCTCGGGCTACGAGCAGTACTTC
.,.,TRBV5-8,TRBJ2-6,15,CASSFPGAGANVLTF,TGTGCCAGCAGTTTCCCAGGGGCCGGGGCCAACGTCCTGACTTTC
.,.,TRBV4-3,TRBJ2-6,16,CASSQDYRSGANVLTF,TGCGCCAGCAGCCAAGATTACCGCTCTGGGGCCAACGTCCTGACTTTC
once,.,TRBV4-1,TRBJ2-7,14,CASSQVVGTYEQYF,TGCGCCAGCAGCCAAGTGGTCGGGACCTACGAGCAGTACTTC
.,TRBD2,TRBV30,TRBJ2-3,20,CAWSALPRRRGLAGGDTQYF,TGTGCCTGGAGTGCCCTCCCCAGGCGCCGGGGACTAGCGGGAGGGGATACGCAGTATTTT
once,TRBD1,TRBV24-1,TRBJ1-1,13,CATSDRDRGQAFF,TGTGCCACCAGTGACAGGGACAGGGGGCAAGCTTTCTTT
.,.,TRBV7-9,TRBJ1-1,15,CASSSTGTSNTEAFF,TGTGCCAGCAGCTCAACCGGGACTTCGAACACTGAAGCTTTCTTT
.,.,TRBV9,TRBJ1-1,13,CASSVMGNTEAFF,TGTGCCAGCAGCGTAATGGGGAACACTGAAGCTTTCTTT
.,TRBD2,TRBV5-4,TRBJ2-1,16,CASSLGPGLGLNEQFF,TGTGCCAGCAGCTTGGGCCCGGGACTAGGGCTCAATGAGCAGTTCTTC
.,TRBD2,TRBV7-2,TRBJ2-5,17,CASSSLQGLAGQETQYF,TGTGCCAGCAGCTCCCTACAAGGACTAGCGGGCCAAGAGACCCAGTACTTC
.,TRBD2,TRBV30,TRBJ2-7,20,CAWSPGRLAFGTSAPYEQYF,TGTGCCTGGAGCCCGGGACGCCTGGCGTTCGGGACTAGCGCACCCTACGAGCAGTACTTC
.,.,TRBV7-8,TRBJ1-1,15,CASSLTRGPNTEAFF,TGTGCCAGCAGCTTAACGAGGGGCCCGAACACTGAAGCTTTCTTT
once,.,TRBV18,TRBJ1-5,13,CASSPDYNQPQHF,TGTGCCAGCTCACCCGACTATAATCAGCCCCAGCATTTT
.,.,TRBV5-1,TRBJ1-2,14,CASSLQGPDYGYTF,TGCGCCAGCAGCTTGCAGGGACCGGACTATGGCTACACCTTC
.,TRBD1,TRBV5-1,TRBJ2-2,15,CASSSGTGVTGELFF,TGCGCCAGCAGCTCCGGGACAGGGGTCACCGGGGAGCTGTTTTTT